This entry features one T cell receptor (beta chain) sequence. Its antigen is undetermined. The sample originates from a study of immune heterogeneity within non-small cell lung tumors. Study-level results: Significant yet moderate, the positive correlation between local T-cell clonality and local tumor mutational burden reached an R of around 0.34. Most high-frequency T-cell receptor beta clonotypes were specific to a single patient.

Template input was genomic DNA from bulk tumor (roughly 630 ng per sample). Several biopsies were collected from each primary tumor during surgery. They were spaced as far apart as possible within the tumor mass. Untreated, newly diagnosed non-small cell lung cancer patients underwent curative surgery. Donor patients had newly diagnosed non-small cell lung cancer and were having surgery with curative intent. The CDR3 sequence is 14 residues long. Germline V lookup: CDR1 KGHSH, CDR2 LQKENI. The TCR beta CDR3 region was amplified by multiplex PCR employing 32 V and 13 J primers. Each CDR3 protein is one row after TCRdb ran MiXCR on the multiplex PCR reads. The sample lists some 4,400 distinct CDR3 sequences; around a third were seen once.

The sequencing input was lung tumor tissue. The chain employs TRBV18 and TRBJ2-3; 7 positions agree with TRBD1. The J call may not be correct, given that the DNA end is closer to TRBJ1-1. This receptor was identified in a woman aged 45-59 years with non-small cell lung cancer. CDR3 sequence reads: CASSDNRGNTEAFF. The CDR3 nucleotides read TGTGCCAGCTCAGATAACAGGGGAAACACTGAAGCTTTCTTT.